This T cell receptor (beta chain) was sequenced in a study of breast tumors, draining lymph nodes, adjacent tissues. CDR1 is SGHDT, CDR2 YYEEEE, per germline. The CDR3 runs 14 residues. V lost 5 bases and J 2 bases, leaving 13 bases between the germline ends. One entry per CDR3 protein, called by TCRdb with MiXCR from the multiplex PCR reads. Among 150,000 to 200,000 distinct CDR3 sequences listed, approximately 30% were seen once. Axillary draining lymph nodes of breast cancer patients supplied the node samples. General study results and limits: Compared with lymph nodes, tumors were less diverse; compared with nontumor tissue, more. Luminal-like breast cancer showed significantly higher tumor–nontumor repertoire similarity than basal-like.

As for this clonotype: The antigen remains unidentified. A much larger clone differs from this one at a single base, so this may be a read error.

The TCR originated in a female donor with breast cancer. Some clones in this sample may be carry-over from other donors' samples. The sequencing sample was made of axillary lymph node tissue. This rearrangement joins TRBV5-6 to TRBJ1-2; tentatively, D is TRBD1 (5 bases). CDR3 amino acids: CASRPGTANYGYTF. Written as DNA, the CDR3 is TGTGCCAGCAGGCCCGGGACGGCCAACTATGGCTACACCTTC.